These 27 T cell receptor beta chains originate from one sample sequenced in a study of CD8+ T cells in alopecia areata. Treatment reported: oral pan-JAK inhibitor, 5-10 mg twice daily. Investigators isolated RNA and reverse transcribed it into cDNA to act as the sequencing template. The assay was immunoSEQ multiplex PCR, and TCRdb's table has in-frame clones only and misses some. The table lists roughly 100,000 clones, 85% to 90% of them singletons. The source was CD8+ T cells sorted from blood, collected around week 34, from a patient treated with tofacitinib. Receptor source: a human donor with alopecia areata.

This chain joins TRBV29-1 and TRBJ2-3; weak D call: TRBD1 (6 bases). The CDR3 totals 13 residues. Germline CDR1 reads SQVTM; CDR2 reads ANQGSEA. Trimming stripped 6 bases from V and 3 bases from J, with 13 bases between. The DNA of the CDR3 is TGCAGCGTCTGTGAGAGGGGGACAGATACGCAGTATTTT. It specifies CSVCERGTDTQYF.

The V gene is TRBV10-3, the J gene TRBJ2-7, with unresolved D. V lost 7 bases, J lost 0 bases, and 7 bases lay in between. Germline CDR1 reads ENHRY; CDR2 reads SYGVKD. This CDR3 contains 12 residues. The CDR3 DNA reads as TGTGCCATCAAGGATAGCTCCTACGAGCAGTACTTC. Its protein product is CAIKDSSYEQYF.

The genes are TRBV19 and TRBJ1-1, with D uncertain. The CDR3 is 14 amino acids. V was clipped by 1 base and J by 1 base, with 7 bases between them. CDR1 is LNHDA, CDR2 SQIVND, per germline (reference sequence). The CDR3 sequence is CASSIGGSNTEAFF. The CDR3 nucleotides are TGTGCCAGTAGTATAGGTGGGTCGAACACTGAAGCTTTCTTT.

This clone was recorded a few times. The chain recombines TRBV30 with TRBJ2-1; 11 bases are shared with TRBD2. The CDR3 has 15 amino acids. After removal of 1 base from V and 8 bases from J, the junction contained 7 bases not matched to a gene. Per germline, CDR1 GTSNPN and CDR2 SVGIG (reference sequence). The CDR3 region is CAWSGIAGGVDEQFF. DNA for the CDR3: TGTGCCTGGAGTGGAATAGCGGGAGGGGTCGATGAGCAGTTCTTC. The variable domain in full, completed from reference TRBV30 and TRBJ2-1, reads SQTIHQWPATLVQPVGSPLSLECTVEGTSNPNLYWYRQAAGRGLQLLFYSVGIGQISSEVPQNLSASRPQDRQFILSSKKLLLSDSGFYLCAWSGIAGGVDEQFFGPGTRLTVL.

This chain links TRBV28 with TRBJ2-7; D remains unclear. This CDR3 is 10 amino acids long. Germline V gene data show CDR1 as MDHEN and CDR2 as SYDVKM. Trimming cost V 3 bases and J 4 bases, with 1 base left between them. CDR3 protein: CASSLYEQYF. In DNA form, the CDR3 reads TGTGCCAGCAGTTTGTACGAGCAGTACTTC.

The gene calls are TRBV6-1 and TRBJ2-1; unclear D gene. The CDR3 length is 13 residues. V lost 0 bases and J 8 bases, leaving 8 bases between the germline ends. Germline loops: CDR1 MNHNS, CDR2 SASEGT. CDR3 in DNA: TGTGCCAGCAGTGAAGCTGAGGCGGATGAGCAGTTCTTC. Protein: CASSEAEADEQFF.

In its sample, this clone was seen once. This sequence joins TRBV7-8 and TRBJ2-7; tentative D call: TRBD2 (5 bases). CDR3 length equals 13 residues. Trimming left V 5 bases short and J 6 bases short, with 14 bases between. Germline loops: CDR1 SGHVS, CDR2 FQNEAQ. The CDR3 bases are TGTGCCAGCAGCCAATCCGACTATCGCGAGCAGTACTTC. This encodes CASSQSDYREQYF.

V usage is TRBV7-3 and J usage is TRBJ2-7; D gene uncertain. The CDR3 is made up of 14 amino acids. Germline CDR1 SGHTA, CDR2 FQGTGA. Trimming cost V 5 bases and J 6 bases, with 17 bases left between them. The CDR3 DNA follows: TGTGCCAGCAGCCCCGCCACCCCGGCGATCGAGCAGTACTTC. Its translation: CASSPATPAIEQYF.

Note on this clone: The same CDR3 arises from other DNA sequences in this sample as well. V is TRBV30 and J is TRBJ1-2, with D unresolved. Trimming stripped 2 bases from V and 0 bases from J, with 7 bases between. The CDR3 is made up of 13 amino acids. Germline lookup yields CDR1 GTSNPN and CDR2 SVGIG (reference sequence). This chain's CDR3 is CAWSQPTNYGYTF. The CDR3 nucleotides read TGTGCCTGGAGTCAACCAACTAACTATGGCTACACCTTC.

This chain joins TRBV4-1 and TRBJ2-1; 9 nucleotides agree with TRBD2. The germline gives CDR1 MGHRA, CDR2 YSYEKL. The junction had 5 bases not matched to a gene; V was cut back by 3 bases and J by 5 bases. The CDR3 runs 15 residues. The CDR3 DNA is TGCGCCAGCAGCCAGACTAGCGGAATGAACAATGAGCAGTTCTTC. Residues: CASSQTSGMNNEQFF.

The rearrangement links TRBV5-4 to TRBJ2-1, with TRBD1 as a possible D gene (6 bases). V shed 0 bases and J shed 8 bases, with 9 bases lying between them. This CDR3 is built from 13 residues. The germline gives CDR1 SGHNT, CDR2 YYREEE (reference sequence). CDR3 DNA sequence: TGTGCCAGCAGCTTGGTGGGGGCTGATGAGCAGTTCTTC. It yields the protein CASSLVGADEQFF.

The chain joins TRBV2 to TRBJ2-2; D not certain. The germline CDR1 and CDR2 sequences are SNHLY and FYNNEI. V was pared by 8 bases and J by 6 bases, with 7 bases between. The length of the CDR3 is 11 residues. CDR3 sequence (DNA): TGTGCCAGCCATAGGTCCGGGGAGCTGTTTTTT. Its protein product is CASHRSGELFF. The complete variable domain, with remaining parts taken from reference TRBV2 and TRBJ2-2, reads EPEVTQTPSHQVTQMGQEVILRCVPISNHLYFYWYRQILGQKVEFLVSFYNNEISEKSEIFDDQFSVERPDGSNFTLKIRSTKLEDSAMYFCASHRSGELFFGEGSRLTVL.

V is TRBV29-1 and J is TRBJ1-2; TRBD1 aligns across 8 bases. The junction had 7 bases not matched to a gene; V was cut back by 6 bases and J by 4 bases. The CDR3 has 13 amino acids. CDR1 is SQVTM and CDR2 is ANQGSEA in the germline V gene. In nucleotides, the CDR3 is TGCAGCGTGGACAGGGAGGACGGCTATGGCTACACCTTC. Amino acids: CSVDREDGYGYTF.

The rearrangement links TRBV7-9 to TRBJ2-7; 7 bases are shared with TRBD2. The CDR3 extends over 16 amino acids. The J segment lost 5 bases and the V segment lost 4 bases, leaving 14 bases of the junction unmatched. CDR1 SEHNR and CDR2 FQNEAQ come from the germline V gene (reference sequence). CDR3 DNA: TGTGCCAGCAGCTCCGGAGGGAGGGCCCTTTCGGACGAGCAGTACTTC. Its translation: CASSSGGRALSDEQYF. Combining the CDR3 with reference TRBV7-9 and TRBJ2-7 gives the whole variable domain DTGVSQNPRHKITKRGQNVTFRCDPISEHNRLYWYRQTLGQGPEFLTYFQNEAQLEKSRLLSDRFSAERPKGSFSTLEIQRTEQGDSAMYLCASSSGGRALSDEQYFGPGTRLTVT.

The CDR3 loop reads CASSSTGPGANVLTF. CDR3 nucleotide sequence: TGTGCCAGCAGTTCGACAGGGCCCGGGGCCAACGTCCTGACTTTC. The rearrangement joins TRBV27 to TRBJ2-6, with 7 bases matching TRBD1. The germline CDR1 and CDR2 sequences are MNHEY and SMNVEV (reference sequence). Trimming removed 4 bases from V and 4 bases from J; junction bases left unmatched: 4. The length of the CDR3 is 15 residues.

The CDR3 DNA is TGCAGCGCCCGACTAGCGGGAGTCTACGAGCAGTACTTC. Translating it yields CSARLAGVYEQYF. The gene calls are TRBV29-1 and TRBJ2-5; TRBD2 agrees at 12 bases. With the DNA end fitting TRBJ2-7 better, the J assignment may be wrong. The CDR3 spans 13 residues. Germline-derived CDR1 and CDR2 are SQVTM and ANQGSEA.

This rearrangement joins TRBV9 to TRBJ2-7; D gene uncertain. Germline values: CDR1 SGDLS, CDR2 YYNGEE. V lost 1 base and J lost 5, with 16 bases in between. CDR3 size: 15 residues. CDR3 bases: TGTGCCAGCAGCGTATTCGCGGAGCATTTTGACGAGCAGTACTTC. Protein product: CASSVFAEHFDEQYF.

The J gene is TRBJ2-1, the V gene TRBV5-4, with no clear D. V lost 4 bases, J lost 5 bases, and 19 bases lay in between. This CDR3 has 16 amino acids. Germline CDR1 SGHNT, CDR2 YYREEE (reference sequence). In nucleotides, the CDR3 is TGTGCCAGCAGCCCGACCCCGGAGCAGGCAAACAATGAGCAGTTCTTC. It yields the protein CASSPTPEQANNEQFF.

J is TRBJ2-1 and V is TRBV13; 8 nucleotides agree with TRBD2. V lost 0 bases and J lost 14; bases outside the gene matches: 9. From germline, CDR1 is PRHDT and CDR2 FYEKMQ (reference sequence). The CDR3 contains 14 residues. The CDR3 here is CASSLGLAGPGKFF. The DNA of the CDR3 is TGTGCCAGCAGCTTAGGGCTAGCGGGCCCTGGGAAGTTCTTC.

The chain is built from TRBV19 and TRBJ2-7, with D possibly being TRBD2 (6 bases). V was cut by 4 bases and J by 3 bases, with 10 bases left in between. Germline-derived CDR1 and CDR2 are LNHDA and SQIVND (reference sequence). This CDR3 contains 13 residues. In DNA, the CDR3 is TGTGCCAGTAGTACCGGGACTTACTACGAGCAGTACTTC. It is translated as CASSTGTYYEQYF. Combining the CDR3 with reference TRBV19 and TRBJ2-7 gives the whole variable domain DGGITQSPKYLFRKEGQNVTLSCEQNLNHDAMYWYRQDPGQGLRLIYYSQIVNDFQKGDIAEGYSVSREKKESFPLTVTSAQKNPTAFYLCASSTGTYYEQYFGPGTRLTVT.

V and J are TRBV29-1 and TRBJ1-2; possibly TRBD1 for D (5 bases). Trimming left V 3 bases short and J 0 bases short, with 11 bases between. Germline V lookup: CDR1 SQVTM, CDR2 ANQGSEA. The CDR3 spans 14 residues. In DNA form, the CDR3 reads TGCAGCGTTGAGACAGATTTTTCTAACTATGGCTACACCTTC. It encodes CSVETDFSNYGYTF.

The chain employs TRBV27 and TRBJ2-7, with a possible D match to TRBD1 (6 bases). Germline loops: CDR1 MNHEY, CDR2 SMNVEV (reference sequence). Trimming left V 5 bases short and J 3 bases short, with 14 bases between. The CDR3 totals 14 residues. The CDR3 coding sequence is TGTGCCAGCAGTCAGATCGGGACACACTACGAGCAGTACTTC. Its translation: CASSQIGTHYEQYF.

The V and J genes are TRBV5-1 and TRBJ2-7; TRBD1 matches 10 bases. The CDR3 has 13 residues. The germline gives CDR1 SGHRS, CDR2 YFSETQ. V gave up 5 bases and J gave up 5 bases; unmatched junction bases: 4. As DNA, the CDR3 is TGCGCCAGCAGAGGGACAGGGGAGGACGAGCAGTACTTC. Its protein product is CASRGTGEDEQYF.

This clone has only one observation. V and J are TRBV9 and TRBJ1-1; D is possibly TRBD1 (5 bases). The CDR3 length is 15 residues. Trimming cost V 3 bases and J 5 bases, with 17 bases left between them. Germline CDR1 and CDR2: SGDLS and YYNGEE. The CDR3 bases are TGTGCCAGCAGCGGCCGACAGTCGGGGCTAACTGAAGCTTTCTTT. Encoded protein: CASSGRQSGLTEAFF.

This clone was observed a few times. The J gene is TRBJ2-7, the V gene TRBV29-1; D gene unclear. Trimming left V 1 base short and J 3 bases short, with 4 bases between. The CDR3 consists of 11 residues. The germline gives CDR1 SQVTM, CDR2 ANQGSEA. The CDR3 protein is CSVEVGYEQYF. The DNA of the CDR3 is TGCAGCGTTGAAGTAGGCTACGAGCAGTACTTC.

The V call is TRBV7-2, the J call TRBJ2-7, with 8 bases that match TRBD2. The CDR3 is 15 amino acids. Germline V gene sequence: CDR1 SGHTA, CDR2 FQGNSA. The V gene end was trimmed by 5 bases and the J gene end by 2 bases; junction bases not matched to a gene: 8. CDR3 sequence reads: CASSIRGGKPYEQYF. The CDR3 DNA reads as TGTGCCAGCAGCATCCGGGGGGGTAAGCCCTACGAGCAGTACTTC.

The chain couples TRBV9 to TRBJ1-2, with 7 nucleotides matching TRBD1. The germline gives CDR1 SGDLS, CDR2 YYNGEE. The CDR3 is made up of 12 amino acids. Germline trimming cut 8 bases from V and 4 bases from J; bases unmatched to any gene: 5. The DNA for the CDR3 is TGTGCCAGTGGGGACAGTCCCTATGGCTACACCTTC. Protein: CASGDSPYGYTF.